The 16 T cell receptor beta chains below come from one sample, sequenced in a study of OX40 agonist ivuxolimab in advanced cancers. Method: immunoSEQ multiplex PCR; TCRdb's copy keeps in-frame clones and lacks some. The profile covers more than 45,000 clones, with about 84% appearing a single time and under 3% taken by the ten largest. The sample in question was CD4+ or CD8+ T cells sorted from blood, obtained in a trial of the OX40 agonist ivuxolimab. These receptors were collected from an adult with an advanced solid tumor such as melanoma, head and neck, liver or kidney cancer.

This clone was recorded once. The chain has TRBV7-8 and TRBJ2-7; D not certain. This CDR3 region has 11 residues. V gave up 4 bases and J gave up 4 bases, with 5 bases separating them. Germline V CDR1 and CDR2: SGHVS, FQNEAQ. The CDR3 spells CASSSTYEQYF. CDR3 in DNA: TGTGCCAGCAGCTCCACTTACGAGCAGTACTTC. The full variable domain, completed using reference TRBV7-8 and TRBJ2-7, is GAGVSQSPRYKVAKRGQDVALRCDPISGHVSLFWYQQALGQGPEFLTYFQNEAQLDKSGLPSDRFFAERPEGSVSTLKIQRTQQEDSAVYLCASSSTYEQYFGPGTRLTVT.

The chain combines TRBV2 with TRBJ2-5, with 10 bases aligning to TRBD2. Germline V gene sequence: CDR1 SNHLY, CDR2 FYNNEI. V shed 4 bases and J 4 bases; nucleotides not matched to a gene: 9. The CDR3 is 16 residues long. The CDR3 spells CASSAFTAGGAETQYF. As DNA, the CDR3 is TGTGCCAGCAGTGCCTTTACAGCGGGGGGGGCAGAGACCCAGTACTTC.

The chain recombines TRBV11-2 with TRBJ1-3; a possible D gene is TRBD1 (5 bases). CDR1 SGHAT and CDR2 FQNNGV come from the germline V gene. The CDR3 covers 15 residues. V lost 3 bases and J 2 bases, leaving 11 bases between the germline ends. CDR3 protein: CASSFQPGAGNTIYF. The DNA of the CDR3 is TGTGCCAGCAGCTTCCAGCCGGGGGCTGGAAACACCATATATTTT.

Of note for this clone: A read error may account for a junction end that differs from germline. The gene calls are TRBV29-1 and TRBJ1-2; tentatively, D is TRBD1 (5 bases). CDR3 length: 13 residues. Germline CDR1 and CDR2: SQVTM and ANQGSEA. CDR3 nucleotides: TGCAGCGTCATCCGGGGCCCTAATTATGGCTACACCTTC. Translating gives CSVIRGPNYGYTF.

This chain connects TRBV29-1 to TRBJ2-2; 7 bases map to TRBD1. The CDR3 contains 14 residues. Losses at the gene ends were 7 bases for V and 0 bases for J; bases not matched to a gene: 5. Germline values: CDR1 SQVTM, CDR2 ANQGSEA. The CDR3 sequence: CSAQGTANTGELFF. Here the CDR3 DNA reads TGCAGCGCCCAGGGGACAGCGAACACCGGGGAGCTGTTTTTT.

The chain couples TRBV2 to TRBJ1-5; TRBD1 might be the D (5 bases). The CDR3 length is 10 residues. Trimming shortened V by 9 bases and J by 6 bases, and 6 bases separated the two germline ends. Per germline, CDR1 SNHLY and CDR2 FYNNEI. The CDR3 nucleotides read TGTGCCAGAAGGGGTCAGCCCCAGCATTTT. Translated: CARRGQPQHF.

This chain uses TRBV13 with TRBJ2-7; 10 positions agree with TRBD2. This CDR3 comprises 15 residues. From germline, CDR1 is PRHDT and CDR2 FYEKMQ (reference sequence). Trimming cost V 5 bases and J 3 bases; bases outside gene matches: 7. The CDR3 DNA reads TGTGCCAGCAGCGTTAGCGGGGGGCCCTTCTACGAGCAGTACTTC. Its protein is CASSVSGGPFYEQYF. The full variable domain, with the rest looked up from reference TRBV13 and TRBJ2-7, is AAGVIQSPRHLIKEKRETATLKCYPIPRHDTVYWYQQGPGQDPQFLISFYEKMQSDKGSIPDRFSAQQFSDYHSELNMSSLELGDSALYFCASSVSGGPFYEQYFGPGTRLTVT.

The V call is TRBV7-3, the J call TRBJ2-7; 10 bases map to TRBD1. This CDR3 comprises 14 residues. The germline CDR1 and CDR2 sequences are SGHTA and FQGTGA. The ends lost 5 bases at V and 6 bases at J; junction bases unmatched: 7. This CDR3 is CASSVRTGGGEQYF. CDR3 DNA: TGTGCCAGCAGCGTACGGACAGGGGGAGGCGAGCAGTACTTC.

V usage is TRBV28 and J usage is TRBJ1-1; 8 bases line up with TRBD1. This CDR3 is 14 amino acids long. Germline lookup yields CDR1 MDHEN and CDR2 SYDVKM. V was clipped by 2 bases and J by 3 bases; unmatched bases: 2. CDR3 in amino acids: CASSLRTGYTEAFF. The DNA for the CDR3 is TGTGCCAGCAGTTTAAGGACAGGGTACACTGAAGCTTTCTTT.

In this sample, this clone turned up once. V gene TRBV6-5 combines with J gene TRBJ2-7, with 9 bases aligning to TRBD2. The CDR3 sequence is 16 residues long. V lost 0 bases, J lost 2 bases, and 5 bases stayed unmatched. Germline lookup yields CDR1 MNHEY and CDR2 SVGAGI. DNA of the CDR3: TGTGCCAGCAGTTACTCGTTAGCGGGGGTAACCTACGAGCAGTACTTC. Translation gives CASSYSLAGVTYEQYF.

The chain couples TRBV2 to TRBJ1-6, with D possibly matching TRBD1 (5 bases). The CDR3 contains 14 residues. Germline V gene data show CDR1 as SNHLY and CDR2 as FYNNEI. The V gene lost 8 bases and the J gene lost 7 bases, with 15 bases spanning the gap. The CDR3 coding sequence is TGTGCCAGCGGGAGTGAGGGGCCAAATTCACCCCTCCACTTT. It specifies CASGSEGPNSPLHF.

The V gene is TRBV28, the J gene TRBJ1-4; 7 positions agree with TRBD1. Trimming took 6 bases from V and 3 from J; bases not matched to a gene: 4. This CDR3 comprises 14 residues. Germline V CDR1 and CDR2: MDHEN, SYDVKM. The CDR3 coding sequence is TGTGCCAGCAGACGGGGACAGCCTAATGAAAAACTGTTTTTT. Its protein is CASRRGQPNEKLFF.

The CDR3 reads CASSLEGQGPHGYTF. CDR3 DNA sequence: TGTGCCAGCAGCTTAGAGGGACAGGGTCCCCATGGCTACACCTTC. The gene calls are TRBV7-6 and TRBJ1-2, with TRBD1 matching over 9 bases. V trimming: 1 base; J trimming: 6 bases; junction bases outside the gene matches: 6. CDR1 and CDR2 from the germline V gene are SGHVS and FNYEAQ. The CDR3 extends over 15 amino acids.

The V call is TRBV11-3, the J call TRBJ1-1; 8 positions agree with TRBD1. V shed 2 bases and J 8 bases; nucleotides not matched to a gene: 13. From germline, CDR1 is SGHNT and CDR2 YENEEA. This CDR3 has 16 residues. CDR3 sequence: CASSLRGRTGKAEAFF. CDR3 nucleotide sequence: TGTGCCAGCAGCTTACGCGGGCGGACAGGGAAAGCAGAAGCTTTCTTT.

The rearrangement joins TRBV9 to TRBJ2-2, with TRBD1 identical over 7 bases. The CDR3 contains 15 residues. CDR1 is SGDLS and CDR2 is YYNGEE in the germline V gene. The V and J ends lost 2 bases and 4 bases, in that order; junction bases with no gene match: 5. This chain's CDR3 is CASSVQGVTTGELFF. The CDR3 DNA sequence: TGTGCCAGCAGCGTCCAGGGGGTAACCACCGGGGAGCTGTTTTTT.

This chain uses TRBV7-8 with TRBJ2-5; tentatively, D is TRBD1 (6 bases). The CDR3 is made up of 10 amino acids. The V gene's germline CDR1 is SGHVS and CDR2 FQNEAQ. Trimming shortened V by 4 bases and J by 14 bases, and 11 bases separated the two germline ends. CDR3 DNA sequence: TGTGCCAGCAGCTACAGGGCCTTATACTTC. Translation gives CASSYRALYF.